This T cell receptor (beta chain) was sequenced during a study of T cell repertoires in cytomegalovirus infection. TCRdb re-called the reads with MiXCR, one entry per CDR3 protein. The sample includes more than 400,000 distinct CDR3 sequences, around 27% seen only once; the top ten take less than 15%. This clonotype was seen more than once but under ten times. The V gene's germline CDR1 is MNHNY and CDR2 SVGAGI (reference sequence). This CDR3 contains 16 residues. The V gene end was trimmed by 7 bases and the J gene end by 12 bases; junction bases not matched to a gene: 19. This chain links TRBV6-6 with TRBJ2-1, with 9 bases matching TRBD2. Sequenced sample: PBMCs. The clonotype originates from a human donor in good health (CMV status not recorded). Some clones in this sample may be carry-over from other donors' samples. As DNA, the CDR3 is TGTGCCAGCAATGACGCTAGCGGGACCCCCCGTGTTGGGCAGTTCTTC. Translation gives CASNDASGTPRVGQFF.